Reported below is one T cell receptor (beta chain). The data belong to a study of T cell responses to AZD1222 COVID-19 vaccine. Libraries were prepared by immunoSEQ multiplex PCR; TCRdb keeps only in-frame clonotypes and omits some of them. The sample shows around 140,000 clones, roughly 86% of them seen only once. The CDR3 is 14 amino acids. Trimming left V 3 bases short and J 3 bases short, with 12 bases between. Looked up from germline, CDR1 is SEHNR and CDR2 is FQNEAQ (reference sequence). This TCR was sampled from an adult who received the MenACWY meningococcal vaccine as a control. The material sequenced was peripheral blood, taken 28 days after the second dose of the MenACWY control vaccine. The chain recombines TRBV7-9 with TRBJ2-7; the D gene is possibly TRBD1 (5 bases). In nucleotides, the CDR3 is TGTGCCAGCAGCTTCGGCAGGGAAATCTACGAGCAGTACTTC. It is translated as CASSFGREIYEQYF.